This T cell receptor beta chain was sequenced during a study of shared clonotypes between healthy human individuals. Clones were sequenced by immunoSEQ multiplex PCR, and TCRdb holds only the in-frame ones, with some missing. The sample holds about 2,500,000 clones, 90% to 95% seen once. A remark on this clone: Its antigen is still unknown.

Study-wide findings and caveats: The study found about 5% of naive CD4 clonotypes shared across a few donors.

This TCR was sampled from a man aged 18 to 29 in good health. The sequencing input was naive CD4+ T cells sorted from blood. Specified subset: CD45RA+ positively selected.

In DNA form, the CDR3 reads TGCGCCAGTAAAGCGGGGACAGGGACCTACGAGCAGTACTTC. Translated, it gives CASKAGTGTYEQYF. The chain recombines TRBV4-3 with TRBJ2-5; 9 positions agree with TRBD1. The DNA end lines up better with TRBJ2-7; the J call may be wrong. Germline CDR1 reads LGHNA; CDR2 reads YSLEER. This CDR3 is 14 amino acids long.